These T cell receptor beta chains were read from a single sample in a study of T cells in Graves' hyperthyroidism and ophthalmopathy. TCRdb re-called the multiplex PCR reads through MiXCR, storing one row per CDR3 protein. The sample lists 300,000 to 450,000 distinct CDR3 sequences; roughly 14% were seen once. Specimen: blood. These receptors were collected from an older woman with Graves' hyperthyroidism. The CDR3 runs from the conserved cysteine through the conserved F or W. The D gene is left open where the match is weak. For some rows the clone size is stated as once, few or many, or as a class when expanded; others skip it.

j_gene: TRBJ2-5; abundance: NA; v_gene: TRBV19; d_gene: TRBD2; CDR3aa: CASSRAPYYTSEETQYF; CDR3nt: TGTGCCAGTAGCCGAGCCCCCTACTATACTAGCGAAGAGACCCAGTACTTC
j_gene: TRBJ1-5; abundance: many; v_gene: TRBV11-2; d_gene: NA; CDR3aa: CASSPDLGQPQHF; CDR3nt: TGTGCCAGCAGCCCCGATCTGGGTCAGCCCCAGCATTTT
j_gene: TRBJ2-3; abundance: many; v_gene: TRBV5-1; d_gene: NA; CDR3aa: CASSLTIGRTDTQYF; CDR3nt: TGCGCCAGCAGCTTAACTATAGGACGAACAGATACGCAGTATTTT
j_gene: TRBJ2-7; abundance: many; v_gene: TRBV11-2; d_gene: NA; CDR3aa: CASSFTGYSYEQYF; CDR3nt: TGTGCCAGCAGCTTTACAGGGTACTCCTACGAGCAGTACTTC
j_gene: TRBJ2-1; abundance: many; v_gene: TRBV11-3; d_gene: NA; CDR3aa: CASSFLAGSNEQFF; CDR3nt: TGTGCCAGCAGCTTTTTGGCGGGGAGTAATGAGCAGTTCTTC
j_gene: TRBJ1-1; abundance: many; v_gene: TRBV12-3/TRBV12-4; d_gene: NA; CDR3aa: CASRLGLEAFF; CDR3nt: TGTGCCAGCAGACTTGGGCTTGAAGCTTTCTTT
j_gene: TRBJ2-1; abundance: many; v_gene: TRBV28; d_gene: TRBD2; CDR3aa: CASSLVSVGLAGDNEQFF; CDR3nt: TGTGCCAGCAGTTTGGTCAGCGTGGGGCTAGCGGGGGACAATGAGCAGTTCTTC
j_gene: TRBJ2-7; abundance: few; v_gene: TRBV5-1; d_gene: NA; CDR3aa: CASSLDGQFSYEQYF; CDR3nt: TGCGCCAGCAGCTTGGATGGACAGTTCTCCTACGAGCAGTACTTC
j_gene: TRBJ1-4; abundance: NA; v_gene: TRBV7-9; d_gene: NA; CDR3aa: CASSFGTLGGEKLFF; CDR3nt: TGTGCCAGCAGCTTTGGGACGTTGGGCGGTGAAAAACTGTTTTTT
j_gene: TRBJ2-7; abundance: many; v_gene: TRBV19; d_gene: NA; CDR3aa: CASRRTGSSYEQYF; CDR3nt: TGTGCCAGTAGACGAACAGGGAGCTCCTACGAGCAGTACTTC
j_gene: TRBJ2-1; abundance: NA; v_gene: TRBV5-1; d_gene: TRBD2; CDR3aa: CASSLSGTSDEQFF; CDR3nt: TGCGCCAGCAGCCTCTCCGGGACTAGCGATGAGCAGTTCTTC
j_gene: TRBJ1-2; abundance: many; v_gene: TRBV30; d_gene: NA; CDR3aa: CAWITTRGYGYTF; CDR3nt: TGTGCCTGGATTACGACCCGGGGCTATGGCTACACCTTC
j_gene: TRBJ1-4; abundance: few; v_gene: TRBV11-3; d_gene: NA; CDR3aa: CASSEPAMGSNEKLFF; CDR3nt: TGTGCCAGCAGCGAACCCGCAATGGGGTCTAATGAAAAACTGTTTTTT
j_gene: TRBJ1-3; abundance: few; v_gene: TRBV4-1; d_gene: NA; CDR3aa: CASSQDRGSAGNTIYF; CDR3nt: TGCGCCAGCAGCCAAGACCGGGGCTCGGCTGGAAACACCATATATTTT
j_gene: TRBJ2-3; abundance: NA; v_gene: TRBV6-2/TRBV6-3; d_gene: TRBD2; CDR3aa: CASSPTRTSGRSLRADTQYF; CDR3nt: TGTGCCAGCAGTCCGACTCGGACTAGCGGGAGATCTCTTAGGGCAGATACGCAGTATTTT
j_gene: TRBJ2-7; abundance: many; v_gene: TRBV5-1; d_gene: TRBD2; CDR3aa: CASSSPGLTYEQYF; CDR3nt: TGCGCCAGCAGCTCCCCGGGACTAACCTACGAGCAGTACTTC
j_gene: TRBJ1-2; abundance: many; v_gene: TRBV2; d_gene: NA; CDR3aa: CASSENGYGYTF; CDR3nt: TGTGCCAGCAGTGAAAACGGGTATGGCTACACCTTC
j_gene: TRBJ1-1; abundance: many; v_gene: TRBV20-1; d_gene: NA; CDR3aa: CSAREGSPNTEAFF; CDR3nt: TGCAGTGCTAGAGAGGGCAGCCCGAACACTGAAGCTTTCTTT
j_gene: TRBJ2-5; abundance: NA; v_gene: TRBV5-4; d_gene: NA; CDR3aa: CASSSTRGETQYF; CDR3nt: TGTGCCAGCAGCTCCACGAGGGGGGAGACCCAGTACTTC
j_gene: TRBJ1-4; abundance: many; v_gene: TRBV10-3; d_gene: NA; CDR3aa: CAISEFGEREKLFF; CDR3nt: TGTGCCATCAGTGAGTTTGGGGAACGTGAAAAACTGTTTTTT
j_gene: TRBJ2-1; abundance: NA; v_gene: TRBV14; d_gene: NA; CDR3aa: CASSQARSNSYNEQFF; CDR3nt: TGTGCCAGCAGCCAAGCAAGGAGTAACTCCTACAATGAGCAGTTCTTC
j_gene: TRBJ1-1; abundance: many; v_gene: TRBV3-1; d_gene: TRBD1; CDR3aa: CASSQQGAITEAFF; CDR3nt: TGTGCCAGCAGCCAACAGGGGGCGATCACTGAAGCTTTCTTT
j_gene: TRBJ2-3; abundance: NA; v_gene: TRBV19; d_gene: TRBD1; CDR3aa: CASLGTVPTDTQYF; CDR3nt: TGTGCCAGCCTCGGGACAGTCCCCACAGATACGCAGTATTTT
j_gene: TRBJ2-7; abundance: many; v_gene: TRBV6-6; d_gene: TRBD2; CDR3aa: CASSYSGVLADYEQYF; CDR3nt: TGTGCCAGCAGTTACTCGGGGGTACTAGCGGACTACGAGCAGTACTTC
j_gene: TRBJ1-1; abundance: NA; v_gene: TRBV29-1; d_gene: NA; CDR3aa: CSVGPGGGLNTEAFF; CDR3nt: TGCAGCGTTGGGCCTGGGGGCGGCTTGAACACTGAAGCTTTCTTT
j_gene: TRBJ1-1; abundance: NA; v_gene: TRBV6-2/TRBV6-3; d_gene: TRBD1; CDR3aa: CASGRTGGWTEAFF; CDR3nt: TGTGCCAGCGGGAGGACAGGGGGGTGGACTGAAGCTTTCTTT
j_gene: TRBJ2-7; abundance: many; v_gene: TRBV18; d_gene: NA; CDR3aa: CASSPGQYEQYF; CDR3nt: TGTGCCAGCTCCCCCGGACAGTACGAGCAGTACTTC
j_gene: TRBJ1-1; abundance: NA; v_gene: TRBV30; d_gene: NA; CDR3aa: CAWSVGGPTEAFF; CDR3nt: TGTGCCTGGAGTGTAGGGGGACCCACTGAAGCTTTCTTT
j_gene: TRBJ1-2; abundance: few; v_gene: TRBV28; d_gene: NA; CDR3aa: CASRGMGNYGYTF; CDR3nt: TGTGCCAGCAGGGGGATGGGGAACTATGGCTACACCTTC
j_gene: TRBJ2-6; abundance: many; v_gene: TRBV6-6; d_gene: TRBD2; CDR3aa: CASSYSKATGTSGSPGANVLTF; CDR3nt: TGTGCCAGCAGTTACTCGAAGGCGACCGGGACTAGCGGGAGTCCTGGGGCCAACGTCCTGACTTTC
j_gene: TRBJ1-3; abundance: few; v_gene: TRBV6-2/TRBV6-3; d_gene: NA; CDR3aa: CASSYTAGGNTIYF; CDR3nt: TGTGCCAGCAGTTACACGGCAGGGGGAAACACCATATATTTT
j_gene: TRBJ1-3; abundance: NA; v_gene: TRBV6-5; d_gene: NA; CDR3aa: CASSYSAVGSGNTIYF; CDR3nt: TGTGCCAGCAGTTACTCGGCGGTAGGGTCTGGAAACACCATATATTTT
j_gene: TRBJ2-7; abundance: few; v_gene: TRBV19; d_gene: TRBD1; CDR3aa: CASSGTGSSYEQYF; CDR3nt: TGTGCCAGTAGTGGGACAGGGAGCTCCTACGAGCAGTACTTC
j_gene: TRBJ2-2; abundance: many; v_gene: TRBV7-9; d_gene: NA; CDR3aa: CASSSSTGELFF; CDR3nt: TGTGCCAGCAGCTCCTCCACCGGGGAGCTGTTTTTT
j_gene: TRBJ1-6; abundance: NA; v_gene: TRBV7-2; d_gene: NA; CDR3aa: CASSPPGSSYNSPLHF; CDR3nt: TGTGCCAGCAGCCCACCAGGAAGCTCCTATAATTCACCCCTCCACTTT
j_gene: TRBJ1-2; abundance: many; v_gene: TRBV28; d_gene: NA; CDR3aa: CASSFRGGNYGYTF; CDR3nt: TGTGCCAGCAGTTTTCGAGGGGGGAACTATGGCTACACCTTC
j_gene: TRBJ2-5; abundance: many; v_gene: TRBV28; d_gene: TRBD1; CDR3aa: CASSLWDRGSETQYF; CDR3nt: TGTGCCAGCAGTTTATGGGACAGGGGTTCGGAGACCCAGTACTTC
j_gene: TRBJ1-1; abundance: many; v_gene: TRBV29-1; d_gene: NA; CDR3aa: CSVEDQRTEAFF; CDR3nt: TGCAGCGTTGAAGATCAAAGGACTGAAGCTTTCTTT
j_gene: TRBJ1-6; abundance: NA; v_gene: TRBV19; d_gene: NA; CDR3aa: CASSIRDYNSPLHF; CDR3nt: TGTGCCAGTAGTATCCGGGACTATAATTCACCCCTCCACTTT
j_gene: TRBJ2-2; abundance: few; v_gene: TRBV7-8; d_gene: NA; CDR3aa: CASSSHSTGELFF; CDR3nt: TGTGCCAGCAGCTCCCATAGCACCGGGGAGCTGTTTTTT
j_gene: TRBJ2-5; abundance: many; v_gene: TRBV20-1; d_gene: TRBD1; CDR3aa: CSAGGQGMTTQYF; CDR3nt: TGCAGTGCCGGGGGACAGGGTATGACGACCCAGTACTTC
j_gene: TRBJ1-2; abundance: few; v_gene: TRBV18; d_gene: NA; CDR3aa: CASSPPAGIYGYTF; CDR3nt: TGTGCCAGCTCACCACCGGCGGGGATCTATGGCTACACCTTC
j_gene: TRBJ2-3; abundance: many; v_gene: TRBV12-3/TRBV12-4; d_gene: NA; CDR3aa: CASSSMGNRADTQYF; CDR3nt: TGTGCCAGCAGTTCGATGGGAAACAGGGCAGATACGCAGTATTTT
j_gene: TRBJ1-2; abundance: many; v_gene: TRBV2; d_gene: NA; CDR3aa: CASMRGENYGYTF; CDR3nt: TGTGCCAGCATGAGGGGGGAAAACTATGGCTACACCTTC
j_gene: TRBJ2-7; abundance: many; v_gene: TRBV5-1; d_gene: NA; CDR3aa: CASSLGAANYEQYF; CDR3nt: TGCGCCAGCAGCTTGGGAGCAGCCAACTACGAGCAGTACTTC
j_gene: TRBJ1-1; abundance: few; v_gene: TRBV7-9; d_gene: NA; CDR3aa: CASLPMGADTEAFF; CDR3nt: TGTGCCAGCTTGCCCATGGGGGCGGACACTGAAGCTTTCTTT
j_gene: TRBJ1-5; abundance: many; v_gene: TRBV7-9; d_gene: NA; CDR3aa: CASSLTDQPQHF; CDR3nt: TGTGCCAGCAGCTTAACGGATCAGCCCCAGCATTTT
j_gene: TRBJ2-1; abundance: NA; v_gene: TRBV20-1; d_gene: TRBD1; CDR3aa: CSARGGHGVTGDNNEQFF; CDR3nt: TGCAGTGCTAGAGGGGGACATGGGGTTACAGGGGATAATAATGAGCAGTTCTTC
j_gene: TRBJ2-1; abundance: NA; v_gene: TRBV12-3/TRBV12-4; d_gene: TRBD1; CDR3aa: CASRGPGGLNEQFF; CDR3nt: TGTGCCAGCAGGGGACCAGGGGGCTTAAATGAGCAGTTCTTC
j_gene: TRBJ1-6; abundance: few; v_gene: TRBV19; d_gene: TRBD1; CDR3aa: CASSSRGREGVSPLHF; CDR3nt: TGTGCCAGTAGTTCTAGGGGGCGAGAAGGGGTTTCACCCCTCCACTTT
j_gene: TRBJ2-1; abundance: NA; v_gene: TRBV18; d_gene: TRBD1; CDR3aa: CASSSDRGGNEQFF; CDR3nt: TGTGCCAGCTCATCGGACAGGGGTGGGAATGAGCAGTTCTTC
j_gene: TRBJ2-1; abundance: few; v_gene: TRBV4-1; d_gene: TRBD2; CDR3aa: CASSQDGTSGGSYNEQFF; CDR3nt: TGCGCCAGCAGCCAAGATGGGACTAGCGGGGGCTCCTACAATGAGCAGTTCTTC
j_gene: TRBJ1-1; abundance: NA; v_gene: TRBV19; d_gene: NA; CDR3aa: CASSIGGGRENTEAFF; CDR3nt: TGTGCCAGTAGTATTGGAGGGGGTCGGGAGAACACTGAAGCTTTCTTT
j_gene: TRBJ2-1; abundance: NA; v_gene: TRBV2; d_gene: NA; CDR3aa: CASGIRVEQFF; CDR3nt: TGTGCCAGCGGAATCAGGGTTGAGCAGTTCTTC
j_gene: TRBJ2-7; abundance: few; v_gene: TRBV5-6; d_gene: NA; CDR3aa: CASSSIRAQSYEQYF; CDR3nt: TGTGCCAGCAGCTCTATCCGGGCCCAGTCGTACGAGCAGTACTTC